Listed below are T cell receptor beta chains from one sample, sequenced in a study of blood T cell repertoires in COVID-19. Produced via immunoSEQ multiplex PCR; TCRdb's table is partial and in-frame only. The data show about 190,000 clones, almost 80% seen once. The sample comprised peripheral blood. The receptors shown here come from a man aged 55-75 years with active or convalescent COVID-19. Both conserved end residues are part of each CDR3. The D gene is left open where the match is weak.

d_call,j_call,v_call,cdr3_aa
TRBD2,TRBJ2-5,TRBV27,CATYPAGAETQYF
.,TRBJ1-2,TRBV6-1,CASSEAGGNYGYTF
.,TRBJ1-5,TRBV18,CASSLAGANQPQHF
TRBD1,TRBJ1-2,TRBV20-1,CSASVGQGLGYTF
.,TRBJ1-5,TRBV4-2,CASSQEERTNQPQHF
TRBD1,TRBJ1-1,TRBV6-5,CASKPTGGTEAFF
TRBD2,TRBJ2-5,TRBV19,CASSHPASGQETQYF
.,TRBJ2-3,TRBV7-9,CASSLAGASTDTQYF
TRBD2,TRBJ2-5,TRBV7-3,CASSPALRGREETQYF
.,TRBJ1-3,TRBV5-5,CASRHTGSPGNTIYF
TRBD1,TRBJ1-5,TRBV18,CASSPIQGNQPQHF
.,TRBJ2-6,TRBV7-2,CASSLARSAGANVLTF
TRBD1,TRBJ1-1,TRBV19,CASRAGGTEAFF